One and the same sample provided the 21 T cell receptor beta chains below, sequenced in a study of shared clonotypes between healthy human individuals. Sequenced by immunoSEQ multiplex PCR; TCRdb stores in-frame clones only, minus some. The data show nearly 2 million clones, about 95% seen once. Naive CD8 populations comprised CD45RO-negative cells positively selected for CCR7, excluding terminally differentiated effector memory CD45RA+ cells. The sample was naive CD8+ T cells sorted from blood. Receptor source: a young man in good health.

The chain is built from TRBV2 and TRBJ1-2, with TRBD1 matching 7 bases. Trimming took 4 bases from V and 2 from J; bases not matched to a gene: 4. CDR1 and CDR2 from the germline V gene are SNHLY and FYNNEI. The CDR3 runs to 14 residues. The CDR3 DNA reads TGTGCCAGCAGTGGGGGGGACAGAAACTATGGCTACACCTTC. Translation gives CASSGGDRNYGYTF.

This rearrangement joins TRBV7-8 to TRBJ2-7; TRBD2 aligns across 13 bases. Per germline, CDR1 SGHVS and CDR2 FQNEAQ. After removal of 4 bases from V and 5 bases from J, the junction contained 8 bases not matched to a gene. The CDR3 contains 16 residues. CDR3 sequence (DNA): TGTGCCAGCAGCTCCCGCACTAGCGGGGGGGAGGACGAGCAGTACTTC. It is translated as CASSSRTSGGEDEQYF.

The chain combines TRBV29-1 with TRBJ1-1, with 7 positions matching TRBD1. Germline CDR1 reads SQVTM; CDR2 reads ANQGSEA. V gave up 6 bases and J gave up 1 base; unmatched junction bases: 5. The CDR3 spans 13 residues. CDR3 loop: CSVKGQSNTEAFF. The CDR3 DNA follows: TGCAGCGTAAAGGGACAGTCGAACACTGAAGCTTTCTTT.

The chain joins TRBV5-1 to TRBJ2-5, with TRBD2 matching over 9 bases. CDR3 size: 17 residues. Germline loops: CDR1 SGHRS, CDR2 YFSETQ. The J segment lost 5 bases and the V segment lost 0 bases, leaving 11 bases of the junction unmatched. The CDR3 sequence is CASSLVSLAGLYETQYF. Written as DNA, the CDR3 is TGCGCCAGCAGCTTGGTGTCGCTAGCGGGACTGTATGAGACCCAGTACTTC.

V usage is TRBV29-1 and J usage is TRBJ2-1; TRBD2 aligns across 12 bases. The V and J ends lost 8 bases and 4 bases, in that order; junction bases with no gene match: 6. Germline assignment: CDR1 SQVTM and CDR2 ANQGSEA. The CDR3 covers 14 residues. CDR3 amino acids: CSTSSGGAYNEQFF. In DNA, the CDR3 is TGCAGCACGTCTAGCGGGGGGGCTTACAATGAGCAGTTCTTC.

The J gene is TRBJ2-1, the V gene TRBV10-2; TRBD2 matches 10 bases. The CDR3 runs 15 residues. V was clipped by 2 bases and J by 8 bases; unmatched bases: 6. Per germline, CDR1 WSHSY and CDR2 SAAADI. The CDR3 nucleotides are TGCGCCAGCAGTGAGCCGACCGGGACTAGCGATGAGCAGTTCTTC. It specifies CASSEPTGTSDEQFF.

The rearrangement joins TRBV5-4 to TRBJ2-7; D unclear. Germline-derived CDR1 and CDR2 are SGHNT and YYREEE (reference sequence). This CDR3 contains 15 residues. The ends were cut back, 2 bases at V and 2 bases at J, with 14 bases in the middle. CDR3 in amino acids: CASSLFLDPTYEQYF. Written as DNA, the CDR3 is TGTGCCAGCAGCTTATTCCTGGATCCTACCTACGAGCAGTACTTC.

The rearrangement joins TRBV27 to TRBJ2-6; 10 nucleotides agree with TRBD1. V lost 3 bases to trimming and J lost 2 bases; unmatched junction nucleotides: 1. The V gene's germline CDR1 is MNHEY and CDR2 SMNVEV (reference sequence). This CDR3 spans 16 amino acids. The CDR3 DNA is TGTGCCAGCAGTTTCGGGACAGGGGCTGGGGCCAACGTCCTGACTTTC. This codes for CASSFGTGAGANVLTF. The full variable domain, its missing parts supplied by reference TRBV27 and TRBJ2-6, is EAQVTQNPRYLITVTGKKLTVTCSQNMNHEYMSWYRQDPGLGLRQIYYSMNVEVTDKGDVPEGYKVSRKEKRNFPLILESPSPNQTSLYFCASSFGTGAGANVLTFGAGSRLTVL.

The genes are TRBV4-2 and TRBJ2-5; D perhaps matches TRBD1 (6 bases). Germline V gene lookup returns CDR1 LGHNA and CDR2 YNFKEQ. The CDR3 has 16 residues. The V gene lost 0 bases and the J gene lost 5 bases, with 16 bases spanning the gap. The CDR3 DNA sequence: TGTGCCAGCAGCCAAGAATCGGCAGGGGAGTTGGAGACCCAGTACTTC. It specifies CASSQESAGELETQYF.

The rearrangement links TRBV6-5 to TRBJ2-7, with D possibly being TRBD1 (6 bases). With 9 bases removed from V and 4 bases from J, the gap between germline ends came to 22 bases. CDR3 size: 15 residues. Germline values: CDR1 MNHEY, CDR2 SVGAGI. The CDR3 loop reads CASRPPGHPSYEQYF. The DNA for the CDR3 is TGTGCCAGTCGGCCCCCGGGACACCCCTCTTACGAGCAGTACTTC.

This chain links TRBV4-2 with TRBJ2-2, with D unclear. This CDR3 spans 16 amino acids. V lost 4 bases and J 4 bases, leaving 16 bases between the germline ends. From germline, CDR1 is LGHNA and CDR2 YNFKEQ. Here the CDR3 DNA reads TGTGCCAGCAGCCCAACTCCGGCCGCCACCACCGGGGAGCTGTTTTTT. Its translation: CASSPTPAATTGELFF.

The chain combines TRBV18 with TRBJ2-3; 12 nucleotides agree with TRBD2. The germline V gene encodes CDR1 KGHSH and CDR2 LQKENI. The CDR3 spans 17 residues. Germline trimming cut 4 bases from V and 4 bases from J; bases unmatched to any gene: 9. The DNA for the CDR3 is TGTGCCAGCTCACGGTCTAGCGGGGGGGCCTTCCCAGATACGCAGTATTTT. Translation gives CASSRSSGGAFPDTQYF. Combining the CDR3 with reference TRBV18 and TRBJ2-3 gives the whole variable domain NAGVMQNPRHLVRRRGQEARLRCSPMKGHSHVYWYRQLPEEGLKFMVYLQKENIIDESGMPKERFSAEFPKEGPSILRIQQVVRGDSAAYFCASSRSSGGAFPDTQYFGPGTRLTVL.

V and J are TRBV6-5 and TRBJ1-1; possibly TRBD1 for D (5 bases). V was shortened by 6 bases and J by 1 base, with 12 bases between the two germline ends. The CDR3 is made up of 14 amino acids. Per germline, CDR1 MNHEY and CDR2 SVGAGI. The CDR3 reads CASSLDIWNTEAFF. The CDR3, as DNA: TGTGCCAGCAGCCTGGACATTTGGAACACTGAAGCTTTCTTT.

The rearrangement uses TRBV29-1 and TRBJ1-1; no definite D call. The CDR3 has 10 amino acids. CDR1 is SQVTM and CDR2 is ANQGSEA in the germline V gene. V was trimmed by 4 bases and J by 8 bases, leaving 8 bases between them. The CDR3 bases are TGCAGCGTTGTCCTCCAAGAAGCTTTCTTT. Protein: CSVVLQEAFF.

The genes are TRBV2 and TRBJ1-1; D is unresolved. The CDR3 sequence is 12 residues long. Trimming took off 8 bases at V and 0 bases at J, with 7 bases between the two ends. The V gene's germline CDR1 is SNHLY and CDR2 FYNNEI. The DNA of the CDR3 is TGTGCCAGCCACGGACTGAACACTGAAGCTTTCTTT. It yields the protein CASHGLNTEAFF.

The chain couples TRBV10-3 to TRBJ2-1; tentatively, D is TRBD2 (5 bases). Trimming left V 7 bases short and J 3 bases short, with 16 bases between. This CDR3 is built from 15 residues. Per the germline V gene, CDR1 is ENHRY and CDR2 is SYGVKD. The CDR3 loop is CAITQAELDYNEQFF. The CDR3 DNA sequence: TGTGCCATCACCCAAGCGGAGCTAGACTACAATGAGCAGTTCTTC.

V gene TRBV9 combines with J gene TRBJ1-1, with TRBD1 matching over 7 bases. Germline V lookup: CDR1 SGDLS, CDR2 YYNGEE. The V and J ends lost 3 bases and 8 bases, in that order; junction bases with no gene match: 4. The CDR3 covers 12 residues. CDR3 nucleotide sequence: TGTGCCAGCAGCGACGGGGGACAGGAAGCTTTCTTT. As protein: CASSDGGQEAFF.

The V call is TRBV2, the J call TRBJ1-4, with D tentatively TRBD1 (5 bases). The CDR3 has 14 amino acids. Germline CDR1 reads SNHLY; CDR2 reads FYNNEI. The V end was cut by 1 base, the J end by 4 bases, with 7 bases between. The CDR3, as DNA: TGTGCCAGCAGTGAAGGGGGGTATAATGAAAAACTGTTTTTT. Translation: CASSEGGYNEKLFF.

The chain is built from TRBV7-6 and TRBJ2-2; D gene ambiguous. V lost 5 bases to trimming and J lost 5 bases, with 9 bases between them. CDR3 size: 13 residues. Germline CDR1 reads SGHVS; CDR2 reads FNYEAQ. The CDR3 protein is CASSAGPTGELFF. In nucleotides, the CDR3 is TGTGCCAGCAGCGCCGGACCGACCGGGGAGCTGTTTTTT.

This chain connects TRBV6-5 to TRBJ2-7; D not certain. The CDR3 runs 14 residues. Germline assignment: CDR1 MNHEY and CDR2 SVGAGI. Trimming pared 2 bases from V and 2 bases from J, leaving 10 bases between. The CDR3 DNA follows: TGTGCCAGCAGTTACCAGGACGGAGCCTACGAGCAGTACTTC. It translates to CASSYQDGAYEQYF.

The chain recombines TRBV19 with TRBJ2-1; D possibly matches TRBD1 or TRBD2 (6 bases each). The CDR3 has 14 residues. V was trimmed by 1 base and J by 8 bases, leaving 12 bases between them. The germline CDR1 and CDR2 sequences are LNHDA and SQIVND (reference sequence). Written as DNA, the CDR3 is TGTGCCAGTAGTATAGGAAAGGGGGGCGATGAGCAGTTCTTC. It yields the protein CASSIGKGGDEQFF. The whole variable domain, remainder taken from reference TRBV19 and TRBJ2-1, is DGGITQSPKYLFRKEGQNVTLSCEQNLNHDAMYWYRQDPGQGLRLIYYSQIVNDFQKGDIAEGYSVSREKKESFPLTVTSAQKNPTAFYLCASSIGKGGDEQFFGPGTRLTVL.